Here is one T cell receptor beta chain with its context. Germline loops: CDR1 SGHKS, CDR2 YYEKEE (reference sequence). The CDR3 is 15 residues long. V gave up 0 bases and J gave up 2 bases, with 12 bases separating them. Naivety among CD8 cells was defined by CD45RO negativity and positive CCR7 selection, thereby excluding terminally differentiated effector memory CD45RA+ cells. This sample was taken from a study of shared clonotypes between healthy human individuals. Source study methods: With immunoSEQ giving junction-only sequences and no quality scores, filtering differed. This table comes from immunoSEQ multiplex PCR, and its TCRdb copy is limited to in-frame clones, with some not included. From that table come the V and J calls and clone size; the DNA was used to work out D and trimming. The table lists around 2,100,000 clones, approximately 94% of them singletons.

This chain uses TRBV5-5 with TRBJ2-7; D is undetermined. The receptor comes from a young man in good health. The sequenced material came from naive CD8+ T cells sorted from blood. Here the CDR3 DNA reads TGTGCCAGCAGCTTGGACGGCCCCCTCCCCTACGAGCAGTACTTC. As protein: CASSLDGPLPYEQYF.